The clone carrying this T cell receptor (beta chain) was picked up one time. Its cognate antigen is unknown. In germline, CDR1 is KGHDR, CDR2 SFDVKD. The V end lost 9 bases, the J end lost 4 bases, and 16 bases lay between the germline ends. This CDR3 contains 14 residues. This sample was taken from a study of blood T cells in healthy people across ages. Then a second PCR, running roughly 6 to 12 cycles, was carried out with a sample-barcoded 5' primer and a J-beta primer mix. Using its own MiXCR run on the 5' RACE reads, TCRdb lists one record per CDR3 protein. Of over a million distinct CDR3 sequences listed, 40% to 50% were seen once; the top ten hold approximately 19%. General study points: Observed TCR beta diversity per million T cells went down as age went up. This fall followed a roughly linear course with age. A strong correlation was found between TCR beta diversity and the percentage of naive T cells. Unsorted PBMC material precluded a definitive naive versus antigen-experienced comparison. When set beside aged donors, long-lived donors presented more naive CD4+ cells and higher diversity.

This clonotype was obtained from a woman aged 55-70 years in good health. The rearrangement links TRBV24-1 to TRBJ2-3; D is possibly TRBD2 (6 bases). Specimen: blood. The CDR3 bases are TGTGCCACCTCGGACGGGGGATATTCAGATACGCAGTATTTT. Its translation: CATSDGGYSDTQYF.